Below, one TCR beta chain is given with its context. TCRdb processed the 5' RACE reads anew with MiXCR; each CDR3 protein has one entry. The repertoire holds about 62,000 distinct CDR3 sequences, with roughly 30% as singletons. Purified naive CD4+ T cells were depleted of CD25+ Tregs. The receptor's source is a female donor with breast cancer. The sequenced sample was tumor-infiltrating naive CD4+ T cells sorted from the breast tumor. The subset: naive CD4+ T cells, CD4+CD45RA+CD25-.

The CDR3 loop reads CASSRYGGSQPQHF. The CDR3 nucleotides are TGTGCCAGCAGCCGCTATGGGGGCAGTCAGCCCCAGCATTTT. The rearrangement joins TRBV6-5 to TRBJ1-5; TRBD1 is a possible D gene (6 bases). This CDR3 is 14 amino acids long. V lost 6 bases and J 6 bases, leaving 15 bases between the germline ends. Germline CDR1 reads MNHEY; CDR2 reads SVGAGI.